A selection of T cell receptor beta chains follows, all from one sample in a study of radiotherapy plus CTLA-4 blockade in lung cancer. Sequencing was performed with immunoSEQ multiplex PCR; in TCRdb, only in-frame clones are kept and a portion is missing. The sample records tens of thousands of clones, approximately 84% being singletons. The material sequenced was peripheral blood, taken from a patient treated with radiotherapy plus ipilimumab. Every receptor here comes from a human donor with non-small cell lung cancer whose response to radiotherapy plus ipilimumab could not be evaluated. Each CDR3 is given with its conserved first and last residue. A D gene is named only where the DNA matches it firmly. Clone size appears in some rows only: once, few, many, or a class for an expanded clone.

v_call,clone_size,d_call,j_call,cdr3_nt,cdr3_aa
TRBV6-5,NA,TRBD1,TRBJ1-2,TGTGCCAGCAGTTTCAGTTCGGGACAGGGGGCCGATGGCTACACCTTC,CASSFSSGQGADGYTF
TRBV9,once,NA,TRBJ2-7,TGTGCCAGCAGCGTAGCTACTGGGGGCTCCATGGGGGAGCAGTACTTC,CASSVATGGSMGEQYF
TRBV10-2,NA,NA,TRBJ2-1,TGCGCCAGCAGGACCAGGTCCCACTACAATGAGCAGTTCTTC,CASRTRSHYNEQFF
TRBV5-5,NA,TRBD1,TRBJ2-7,TGTGCCAGCAGCTGGACAGGGGAGGACGAGCAGTACTTC,CASSWTGEDEQYF
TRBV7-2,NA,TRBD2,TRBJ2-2,TGTGCCGCCCGGTTTGGGGGGGAGGACGGGGAGCTGTTTTTT,CAARFGGEDGELFF
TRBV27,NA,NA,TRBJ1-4,TGTGCCAGCAGGGGAGTAAATGAAAAACTGTTTTTT,CASRGVNEKLFF
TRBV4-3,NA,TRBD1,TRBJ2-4,TGCGCCAGCAGCCAAGATCTTGGACAGGGGACGTGCTTC,CASSQDLGQGTCF
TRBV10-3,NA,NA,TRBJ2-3,TGTGCCATCAGTGAGTTACGGGAAGATACGCAGTATTTT,CAISELREDTQYF
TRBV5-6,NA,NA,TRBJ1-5,TGTGCCAGCAGCTTGTACGCAGGTAGCAATCAGCCCCAGCATTTT,CASSLYAGSNQPQHF
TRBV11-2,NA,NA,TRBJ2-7,TGTGCCAGCACCGGCCAGGGGAAGAAGACCTACGAGCAGTACTTC,CASTGQGKKTYEQYF
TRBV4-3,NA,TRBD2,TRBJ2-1,TGCGCCAGCAGCCAAGATCAGCTAGCGGCGTACAATGAGCAGTTCTTC,CASSQDQLAAYNEQFF
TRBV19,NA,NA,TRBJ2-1,TGTGCCAGTAGTATAGGGCAAGATCACGATGAGCAGTTCTTC,CASSIGQDHDEQFF
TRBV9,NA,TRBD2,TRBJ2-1,TGTGCCAGCAGCGTAAGTGCGGGAGGGCCTGTCGATGAGCAGTTCTTC,CASSVSAGGPVDEQFF
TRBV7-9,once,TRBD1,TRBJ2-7,TGTGCCAGCAGCTTAGCGCCAGGGGGTGACGAGCAGTACTTC,CASSLAPGGDEQYF
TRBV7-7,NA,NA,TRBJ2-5,TGTGCTAGCAGCTTAGAAGGACTCCAAGAGACCCAGTACTTC,CASSLEGLQETQYF
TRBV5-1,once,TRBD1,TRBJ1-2,TGCGCCAGCAGCTTGGGGGGGACAGAGAGCTATGGCTACACCTTC,CASSLGGTESYGYTF
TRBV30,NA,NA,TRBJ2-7,TGTGCCTGGAGGGGGCTTGACACCCCTGGTTACGAGCAGTACTTC,CAWRGLDTPGYEQYF
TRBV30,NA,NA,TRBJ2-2,TGTGCCTGGAGTGTAAGGGGGTACACCGGGGAGCTGTTTTTT,CAWSVRGYTGELFF
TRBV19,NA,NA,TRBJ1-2,TGTGCCAGTAGTTTTCCCCAGGGCCTCTATGGCTACACCTTC,CASSFPQGLYGYTF